This passage covers 11 T cell receptor beta chains from one sample sequenced in a study of molecular identifiers for immune sequencing clone quantification. Each CDR3 protein gets one entry after TCRdb re-called the PCR reads with MiXCR. Counted here are around 300,000 distinct CDR3 sequences, about a quarter occurring once; the ten biggest clones make up about 0.73%. Specimen: naive CD8+ T cells from blood, with Jurkat cell RNA spiked in. The sample's subset: FACS-sorted CD8+CD4-CCR7+CD45RA+ naive T cells. The receptor set was obtained from a human donor in good health. Some libraries in this study had Jurkat cell RNA spiked in.

The table lists this clonotype with many counts. The J gene is TRBJ1-4, the V gene TRBV6-2 or TRBV6-3; D is undetermined. Germline CDR1 is MNHEY and CDR2 is SVGEGT. Trimming took off 6 bases at V and 5 bases at J, with 13 bases between the two ends. This CDR3 is 14 amino acids long. CDR3 sequence: CASRPGAPNEKLFF. As DNA, the CDR3 is TGTGCCAGCAGACCCGGAGCGCCCAATGAAAAACTGTTTTTT.

The count of this clonotype is one. Just one base apart from a much larger clone, this may be a read error. The rearrangement links TRBV4-3 to TRBJ2-3; 8 nucleotides align to TRBD2. Germline V lookup: CDR1 LGHNA, CDR2 YSLEER. Trimming at V came to 4 bases and at J to 3 bases, leaving 9 bases not matched to a gene. The CDR3 sequence is 16 residues long. CDR3 amino acids: CASSPTSAGETDTQYF. The CDR3 DNA sequence: TGCGCCAGCAGCCCTACGTCAGCGGGAGAGACAGATACGCAGTATTTT.

The chain is built from TRBV5-5 and TRBJ1-1; D gene ambiguous. Trimming pared 3 bases from V and 5 bases from J, leaving 11 bases between. The CDR3 runs 13 residues. Germline V lookup: CDR1 SGHKS, CDR2 YYEKEE (reference sequence). Here the CDR3 reads CASSCGWGTEAFF. CDR3 sequence (DNA): TGTGCCAGCAGCTGTGGGTGGGGTACTGAAGCTTTCTTT.

This clonotype was seen a few times. V gene TRBV27 combines with J gene TRBJ2-5; D ambiguous. The germline V gene has CDR1 MNHEY and CDR2 SMNVEV (reference sequence). V was shortened by 2 bases and J by 1 base, with 8 bases between the two germline ends. The CDR3 totals 14 residues. CDR3 nucleotide sequence: TGTGCCAGCAGTTTAATAGGCCCCCAAGAGACCCAGTACTTC. Protein: CASSLIGPQETQYF.

This clonotype was recorded once. This clone may be a read error of a much larger clone one base away. Given the absence of the conserved phenylalanine or tryptophan at the CDR3 end, a read error is likely. The chain links TRBV6-5 to TRBJ2-1; D is undetermined. The CDR3 runs to 11 residues. CDR1 and CDR2 from the germline V gene are MNHEY and SVGAGI. V was clipped by 4 bases and J by 8 bases, with 6 bases between them. The CDR3 bases are TGTGCCAGCAGTTCCGACTATGAGCAGTTCCTC. Protein product: CASSSDYEQFL.

Comments on this clonotype: This likely comes from a read error, as the CDR3 has no conserved phenylalanine or tryptophan at its end. The V gene is TRBV4-1, the J gene TRBJ2-5; TRBD1 is a possible D gene (6 bases). Germline V gene data show CDR1 as MGHRA and CDR2 as YSYEKL. The CDR3 runs to 14 residues. The V gene lost 1 base and the J gene lost 5 bases, with 11 bases spanning the gap. Here the CDR3 DNA reads TGCGCCAGCAGCCAAGGGCAGGGGAAGGAGACCCAGTACTTA. Translated: CASSQGQGKETQYL.

The chain joins TRBV2 to TRBJ2-3, with D hard to call. The CDR3 length is 15 residues. Germline loops: CDR1 SNHLY, CDR2 FYNNEI. The V end lost 1 base, the J end lost 2 bases, and 10 bases lay between the germline ends. CDR3: CASSEVGRSTDTQYF. The CDR3, as DNA: TGTGCCAGCAGTGAAGTTGGACGATCCACAGATACGCAGTATTTT.

Notes on this clonotype: Since a much larger clone is just one base distant, this may be a read error. Since the CDR3 does not end with the conserved phenylalanine or tryptophan, this likely comes from a read error. V and J are TRBV5-1 and TRBJ1-1, with D possibly TRBD1 on 6 matching bases. Trimming removed 2 bases at V and 3 bases at J, with 11 bases between. Germline V gene data show CDR1 as SGHRS and CDR2 as YFSETQ. This CDR3 has 14 amino acids. The CDR3 coding sequence is TGCGCCAGCAGCTTAATGTCAGGGGACACTGAAGCTTTCCTT. Amino acid sequence: CASSLMSGDTEAFL.

This chain links TRBV6-6 with TRBJ2-4, with D possibly matching TRBD2 (5 bases). Trimming stripped 7 bases from V and 1 base from J, with 14 bases between. Germline-derived CDR1 and CDR2 are MNHNY and SVGAGI (reference sequence). CDR3 length: 15 residues. CDR3 sequence: CASTLGESAKNIQYF. The CDR3 nucleotides are TGTGCCAGCACCCTTGGGGAGTCTGCCAAAAACATTCAGTACTTC.

This clonotype occurred a few times. The rearrangement joins TRBV4-1 to TRBJ2-7; D ambiguous. The CDR3 totals 13 residues. Trimming took off 3 bases at V and 1 base at J, with 7 bases between the two ends. CDR1 and CDR2 from the germline V gene are MGHRA and YSYEKL. CDR3 sequence: CASSHRPSYEQYF. CDR3 coding DNA: TGCGCCAGCAGCCACCGACCATCCTACGAGCAGTACTTC.

This clonotype was counted many times. The chain carries TRBV29-1 and TRBJ2-1; TRBD2 matches 9 bases. The CDR3 length is 12 residues. CDR1 SQVTM and CDR2 ANQGSEA come from the germline V gene. The V and J ends lost 5 bases and 9 bases, in that order; junction bases with no gene match: 5. This chain's CDR3 is CSVISGSAEQFF. CDR3 sequence (DNA): TGCAGCGTTATTAGCGGGAGCGCTGAGCAGTTCTTC.